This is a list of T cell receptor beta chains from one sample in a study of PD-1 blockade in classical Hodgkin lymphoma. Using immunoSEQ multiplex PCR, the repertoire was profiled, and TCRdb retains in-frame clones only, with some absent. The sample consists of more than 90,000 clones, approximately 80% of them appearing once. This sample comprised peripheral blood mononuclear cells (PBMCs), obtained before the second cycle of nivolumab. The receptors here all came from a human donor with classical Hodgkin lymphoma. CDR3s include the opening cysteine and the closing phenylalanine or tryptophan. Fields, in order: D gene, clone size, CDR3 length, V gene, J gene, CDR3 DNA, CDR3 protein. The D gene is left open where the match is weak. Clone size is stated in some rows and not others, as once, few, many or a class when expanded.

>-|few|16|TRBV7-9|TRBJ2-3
TGTGCCAGCAGCTTCCCCGTCGCGCAGCTCACAGATACGCAGTATTTT
CASSFPVAQLTDTQYF
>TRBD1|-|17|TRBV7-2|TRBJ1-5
TGTGCCAGCAGTCCCGGGACAGGGGGCTCATTCAGTCAGCCCCAGCATTTT
CASSPGTGGSFSQPQHF
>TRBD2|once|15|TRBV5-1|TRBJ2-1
TGCGCCAGCAGCTTAAGTGCGGGAGAGTTGGATGAGCAGTTCTTC
CASSLSAGELDEQFF
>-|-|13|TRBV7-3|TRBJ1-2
TGTGCCAGCAGCCAAGCAGGAGGCTATGGCTACACCTTC
CASSQAGGYGYTF
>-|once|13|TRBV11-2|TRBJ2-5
TGTGCCAGCAGCCCCGCCCATCAAGAGACCCAGTACTTC
CASSPAHQETQYF
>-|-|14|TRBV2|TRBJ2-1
TGTGCCACCCTAGAGTGGGAGGGGGCGAATGAGCAGTTCTTC
CATLEWEGANEQFF
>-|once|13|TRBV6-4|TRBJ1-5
TGTGCCAGCAGCGTGGACAGTAATCAGCCCCAGCATTTT
CASSVDSNQPQHF
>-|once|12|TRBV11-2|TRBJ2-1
TGTGCCAGCAGCCCTAGCCTCGATGAGCAGTTCTTC
CASSPSLDEQFF
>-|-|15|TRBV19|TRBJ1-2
TGTGCCAGTAGTGGGGGGCGCACTGGCAACTATGGCTACACCTTC
CASSGGRTGNYGYTF
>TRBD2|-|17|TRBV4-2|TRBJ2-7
TGTGCCAGCAGCCCTCGATTAGCGGGAGGGCCGTCCTACGAGCAGTACTTC
CASSPRLAGGPSYEQYF
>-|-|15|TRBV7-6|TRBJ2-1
TGTGCCAGCAGCTTGGGGTCGGGGCTCTACAATGAGCAGTTCTTC
CASSLGSGLYNEQFF
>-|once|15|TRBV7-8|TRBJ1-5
TGTGCCAGCAGCCACACACAGGCAACTGATCAGCCCCAGCATTTT
CASSHTQATDQPQHF
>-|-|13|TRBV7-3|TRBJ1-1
TGTGCCAGCAGCAACACGGCGGGCACTGAAGCTTTCTTT
CASSNTAGTEAFF
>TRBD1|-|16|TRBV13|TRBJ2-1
TGTGCCAGCAGCCCCCTTCGCGACAGGGCCGGGGATGAGCAGTTCTTC
CASSPLRDRAGDEQFF
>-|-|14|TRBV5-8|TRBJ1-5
TGTGCCAGCAGCCCCGGACAGACAGGATCGCCCCAGCATTTT
CASSPGQTGSPQHF
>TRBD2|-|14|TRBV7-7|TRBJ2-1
TGTGCCAGCAGCTTGGGACTAGCCAACAATGAGCAGTTCTTC
CASSLGLANNEQFF
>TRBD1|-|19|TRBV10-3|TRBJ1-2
TGTGCCATCAGCGCGGGGGGCCCCCTGGGGACAGGGGGCGGCTATGGCTACACCTTC
CAISAGGPLGTGGGYGYTF
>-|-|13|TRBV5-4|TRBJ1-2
TGTGCCAGCAGCGCCGACAGAAACTATGGCTACACCTTC
CASSADRNYGYTF
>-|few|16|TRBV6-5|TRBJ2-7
TGTGCCAGCAGTTACGCCCCACCCCGGGACACCTACGAGCAGTACTTC
CASSYAPPRDTYEQYF
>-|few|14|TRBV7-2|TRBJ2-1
TGTGCCAGCAGCTTAAGGAGAACAAACAATGAGCAGTTCTTC
CASSLRRTNNEQFF
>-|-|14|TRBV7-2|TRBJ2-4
TGTGCCAGCAGCCCTCCCTTAGCCAAAAACATTCAGTACTTC
CASSPPLAKNIQYF
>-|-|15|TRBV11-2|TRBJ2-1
TGTGCCAGCAGCTTAGATAGGGCCAGGAGGGATGAGCAGTTCTTC
CASSLDRARRDEQFF
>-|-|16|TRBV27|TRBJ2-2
TGTGCCAGCAGTTTGATTGGGGACCAGGGAGCCGGGGAGCTGTTTTTT
CASSLIGDQGAGELFF
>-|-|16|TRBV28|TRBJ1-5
TGTGCCAGCAGCTCCAAAAGGTGGGTGGGCAATCAGCCCCAGCATTTT
CASSSKRWVGNQPQHF
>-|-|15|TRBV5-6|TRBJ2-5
TGTGCCAGCAGCTTGGCCGGACGTGGCTATGGGACCCAGTACTTC
CASSLAGRGYGTQYF
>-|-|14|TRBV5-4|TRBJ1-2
TGTGCCAGCAGCTTGGTGGGGGGATTGTTTCTCCACACCTTC
CASSLVGGLFLHTF
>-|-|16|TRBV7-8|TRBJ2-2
TGTGCCAGCAGCTTAGAAGGGGCCCCCTTTCCCGGGGAGCTGTTTTTT
CASSLEGAPFPGELFF
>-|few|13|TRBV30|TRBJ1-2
TGTGCCTGGAGTAGGGAGGGAAACTATGGCTACACCTTC
CAWSREGNYGYTF
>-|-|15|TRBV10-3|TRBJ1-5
TGTGCCATCAGTGAGTCGCAGGGGTACGGTCAGCCCCAGCATTTT
CAISESQGYGQPQHF
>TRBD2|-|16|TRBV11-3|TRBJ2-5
TGTGCCAGCAGCTTAGGGACTAGCGGGAGTGTGGAGACCCAGTACTTC
CASSLGTSGSVETQYF
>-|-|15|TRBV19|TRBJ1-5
TGTGCCAGTAGTATCAGGCCCCAAGGGGGTCAGCCCCAGCATTTT
CASSIRPQGGQPQHF
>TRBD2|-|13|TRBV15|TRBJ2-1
TGTGCCACCAGCTGGGGGACTAACAATGAGCAGTTCTTC
CATSWGTNNEQFF
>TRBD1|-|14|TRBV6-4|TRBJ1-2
TGTGCCAGCAGGCAAAGGGACAGGGGAGGTGGCTACACCTTC
CASRQRDRGGGYTF
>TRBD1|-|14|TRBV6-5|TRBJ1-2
TGTGCCAGCAGGGGGACAGGCGATAACTATGGCTACACCTTC
CASRGTGDNYGYTF
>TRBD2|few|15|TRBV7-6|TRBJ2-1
TGTGCCAGCAGCCCACTAGCGGGAGCGACTAATGAGCAGTTCTTC
CASSPLAGATNEQFF
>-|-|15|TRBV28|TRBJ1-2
TGTGCCAGCAGTTGGTGGGGCAGGATGGTCTATGGCTACACCTTC
CASSWWGRMVYGYTF
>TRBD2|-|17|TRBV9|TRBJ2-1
TGTGCCAGCAGCGACTCTCCCCGGACTAGCAGCCACAATGAGCAGTTCTTC
CASSDSPRTSSHNEQFF
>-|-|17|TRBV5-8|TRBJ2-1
TGTGCCAGCAGCTTGGGCATGGGCCGGGGGTTCAACAATGAGCAGTTCTTC
CASSLGMGRGFNNEQFF